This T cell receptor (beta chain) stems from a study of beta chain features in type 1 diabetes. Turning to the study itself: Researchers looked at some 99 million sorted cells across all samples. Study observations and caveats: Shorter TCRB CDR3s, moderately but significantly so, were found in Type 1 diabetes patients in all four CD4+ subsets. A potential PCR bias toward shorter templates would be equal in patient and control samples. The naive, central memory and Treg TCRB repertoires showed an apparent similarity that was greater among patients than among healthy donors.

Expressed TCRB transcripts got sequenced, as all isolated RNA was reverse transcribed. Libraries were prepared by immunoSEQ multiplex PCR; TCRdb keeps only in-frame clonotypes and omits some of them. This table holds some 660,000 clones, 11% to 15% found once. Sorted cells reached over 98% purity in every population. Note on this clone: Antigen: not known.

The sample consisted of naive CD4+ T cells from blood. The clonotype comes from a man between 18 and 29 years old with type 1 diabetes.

The DNA for the CDR3 is TGTGCCAGCAGTCTTCAGGGAAGAGCCTACAATGAGCAGTTCTTC. Residues: CASSLQGRAYNEQFF. This chain uses TRBV6-5 with TRBJ2-1; perhaps TRBD1 as D (5 bases). Trimming left V 5 bases short and J 2 bases short, with 13 bases between. The CDR3 sequence is 15 residues long. Germline CDR1 MNHEY, CDR2 SVGAGI.